This T cell receptor beta chain comes out of a study of blood T cell repertoires in COVID-19. Study-level background: Sources were T cells, B-cell-depleted T cells, or PBMCs; the material itself was cDNA or gDNA.

Study processing details: Amplification from reference gene primers served as the basis for estimated nucleated cell counts. Method: immunoSEQ multiplex PCR; TCRdb's copy keeps in-frame clones and lacks some. V, J and clone size were drawn from that table, and D and trimming were deduced from the DNA. Among around 200,000 clones, more than 75% were seen once, and the ten largest hold roughly 5.9%. The study drew participants aged about 18 to 90 years from roughly 25 US areas. Participants reported their clinical history, and cohort assignment relied on those reports. This CDR3 has 16 residues. CDR1 and CDR2 from the germline V gene are MGHRA and YSYEKL. The junction had 7 bases not matched to a gene; V was cut back by 0 bases and J by 4 bases.

The TCR was taken from a man aged 35 to 55 with acute COVID-19. This rearrangement joins TRBV4-1 to TRBJ1-1, with 8 bases aligning to TRBD1. Material: PBMCs or T cells enriched from blood (not recorded which). CDR3 region: CASSQDLQGAPTEAFF. The CDR3 DNA sequence: TGCGCCAGCAGCCAAGATCTGCAGGGGGCTCCCACTGAAGCTTTCTTT.